The 13 T cell receptor beta chains in this list originate from one sample, sequenced in a study of blood T cell repertoires in COVID-19. The method was immunoSEQ multiplex PCR; TCRdb's version includes in-frame clones alone and lacks a portion of them. The profile covers under 200,000 clones, with around four fifths appearing a single time and 0.8% to 0.95% taken by the ten largest. The sample was peripheral blood. All receptors derive from a man aged 60 to 69 with COVID-19, enrolled during active disease.

J is TRBJ2-7 and V is TRBV3-1 (or the pseudogene TRBV3-2), with TRBD1 matching over 7 bases. Germline CDR1 LGHDT, CDR2 YNNKEL (reference sequence). Trimming took 2 bases from V and 8 from J; bases not matched to a gene: 3. The CDR3 contains 12 residues. For the CDR3, the DNA is TGTGCCAGCAGCCAATCAGGGGGTAAGCAGTACTTC. Amino acid sequence: CASSQSGGKQYF.

To note about this clone: Germline and junction disagree at one end, which may indicate a read error. The V and J genes are TRBV2 and TRBJ1-3, with D maybe TRBD1 (5 bases). This CDR3 is 15 amino acids long. Germline loops: CDR1 SNHLY, CDR2 FYNNEI. CDR3 in amino acids: CANSVVGDSRNTIYF. As DNA, the CDR3 is TGTGCCAACAGTGTTGTAGGAGACAGCAGAAACACCATATATTTT.

This chain links TRBV6-1 with TRBJ2-2; TRBD2 aligns across 9 bases. Germline V gene data show CDR1 as MNHNS and CDR2 as SASEGT. The V segment lost 2 bases and the J segment 7 bases; nucleotides outside the gene matches: 5. CDR3 length equals 15 residues. As DNA, the CDR3 is TGTGCCAGCAGTGAATTAGCGGGAGTTGGCGGGGAGCTGTTTTTT. Residues: CASSELAGVGGELFF.

The gene calls are TRBV9 and TRBJ2-7; no clear D gene. Trimming cost V 0 bases and J 4 bases, with 11 bases left between them. This CDR3 contains 14 residues. Germline CDR1 reads SGDLS; CDR2 reads YYNGEE. The CDR3 loop reads CASSVDAKPYEQYF. CDR3 nucleotide sequence: TGTGCCAGCAGCGTAGACGCTAAGCCTTACGAGCAGTACTTC.

The chain is built from TRBV2 and TRBJ1-6; D perhaps matches TRBD1 (5 bases). Germline-derived CDR1 and CDR2 are SNHLY and FYNNEI. V lost 6 bases to trimming and J lost 9 bases, with 12 bases between them. This CDR3 spans 13 amino acids. CDR3 sequence reads: CASRDSPGSPLHF. The CDR3 nucleotides read TGTGCCAGCAGAGACAGCCCTGGTTCACCCCTCCACTTT.

The chain recombines TRBV19 with TRBJ1-1; 7 nucleotides match TRBD1. After removal of 7 bases from V and 3 bases from J, the junction contained 11 bases not matched to a gene. The germline V gene encodes CDR1 LNHDA and CDR2 SQIVND (reference sequence). The CDR3 covers 15 residues. The CDR3 DNA is TGTGCCAGTAAGACGAACAGGGGCTTCGACACTGAAGCTTTCTTT. This encodes CASKTNRGFDTEAFF. Drawing the rest from reference TRBV19 and TRBJ1-1, the complete variable domain is DGGITQSPKYLFRKEGQNVTLSCEQNLNHDAMYWYRQDPGQGLRLIYYSQIVNDFQKGDIAEGYSVSREKKESFPLTVTSAQKNPTAFYLCASKTNRGFDTEAFFGQGTRLTVV.

The chain has TRBV27 and TRBJ1-6, with D perhaps TRBD1 (5 bases). There are 13 residues in the CDR3. Deletions cut 3 bases from V and 10 bases from J, with 10 bases between. The germline gives CDR1 MNHEY, CDR2 SMNVEV (reference sequence). Here the CDR3 DNA reads TGTGCCAGCAGTTTGGAGGGGTTATCACCCCTCCACTTT. Translated: CASSLEGLSPLHF.

This chain links TRBV6-4 with TRBJ1-1; D remains ambiguous. V was shortened by 3 bases and J by 1 base, with 6 bases between the two germline ends. Germline CDR1 and CDR2: MRHNA and SNTAGT. CDR3 length equals 13 residues. CDR3 region: CASSERRNTEAFF. DNA of the CDR3: TGTGCCAGCAGTGAACGCAGGAACACTGAAGCTTTCTTT.

V is TRBV30 and J is TRBJ1-1; a weak D match, TRBD1 (5 bases). Germline CDR1 GTSNPN, CDR2 SVGIG (reference sequence). V gave up 3 bases and J gave up 5 bases, with 10 bases separating them. The CDR3 consists of 12 residues. In nucleotides, the CDR3 is TGTGCCTGGAGCCCTAAGGGGACTGAAGCTTTCTTT. Its protein is CAWSPKGTEAFF.

This chain joins TRBV7-2 and TRBJ1-5; D is possibly TRBD1 (5 bases). The CDR3 consists of 14 residues. Trimming shortened V by 5 bases and J by 7 bases, and 15 bases separated the two germline ends. Germline V CDR1 and CDR2: SGHTA, FQGNSA. The CDR3 loop reads CASSPAGEGQPQHF. CDR3 DNA: TGTGCCAGCAGCCCAGCGGGGGAAGGACAGCCCCAGCATTTT.

The chain has TRBV30 and TRBJ1-2; TRBD1 aligns across 8 bases. Per the germline V gene, CDR1 is GTSNPN and CDR2 is SVGIG (reference sequence). V was clipped by 0 bases and J by 5 bases; unmatched bases: 5. The CDR3 has 14 amino acids. For the CDR3, the DNA is TGTGCCTGGAGTGTAATAAGGACAGGGTATGGCTACACCTTC. This gives the protein CAWSVIRTGYGYTF.

The J gene is TRBJ1-6, the V gene TRBV7-9; tentatively, D is TRBD1 (5 bases). With 1 base removed from V and 6 bases from J, the gap between germline ends came to 13 bases. Germline CDR1 reads SEHNR; CDR2 reads FQNEAQ (reference sequence). CDR3 size: 16 residues. The CDR3 region has the DNA TGTGCCAGCAGCTTAGACAGGACGGGGGGTAATTCACCCCTCCACTTT. Amino acids: CASSLDRTGGNSPLHF.

V is TRBV5-1 and J is TRBJ1-3, with 9 bases fitting TRBD1. The germline gives CDR1 SGHRS, CDR2 YFSETQ. The CDR3 runs to 14 residues. V gave up 3 bases and J gave up 4 bases; unmatched junction bases: 2. The CDR3 DNA sequence: TGCGCCAGCAGCTGGACAGGGGAAGGAAACACCATATATTTT. The encoded protein is CASSWTGEGNTIYF.